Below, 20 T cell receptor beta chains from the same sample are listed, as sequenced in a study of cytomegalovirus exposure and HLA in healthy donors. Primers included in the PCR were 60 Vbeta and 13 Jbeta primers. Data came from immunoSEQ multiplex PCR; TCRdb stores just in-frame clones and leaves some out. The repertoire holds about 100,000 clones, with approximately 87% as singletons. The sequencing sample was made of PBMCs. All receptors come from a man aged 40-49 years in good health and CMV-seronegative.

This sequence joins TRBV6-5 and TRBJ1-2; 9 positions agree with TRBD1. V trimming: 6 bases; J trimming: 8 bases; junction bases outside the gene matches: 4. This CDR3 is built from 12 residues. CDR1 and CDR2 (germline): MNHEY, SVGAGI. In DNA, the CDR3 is TGTGCCAGCAGCGGACAGGGGAGGGGCTACACCTTC. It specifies CASSGQGRGYTF.

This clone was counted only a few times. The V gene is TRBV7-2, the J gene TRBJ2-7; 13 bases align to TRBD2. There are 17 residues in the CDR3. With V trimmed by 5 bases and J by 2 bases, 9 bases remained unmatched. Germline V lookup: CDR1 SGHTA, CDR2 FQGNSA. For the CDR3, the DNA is TGTGCCAGCAGCCTAACTAGCGGGGGGGACCCCCCCTACGAGCAGTACTTC. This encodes CASSLTSGGDPPYEQYF. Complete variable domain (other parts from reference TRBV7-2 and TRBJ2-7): GAGVSQSPSNKVTEKGKDVELRCDPISGHTALYWYRQSLGQGLEFLIYFQGNSAPDKSGLPSDRFSAERTGGSVSTLTIQRTQQEDSAVYLCASSLTSGGDPPYEQYFGPGTRLTVT.

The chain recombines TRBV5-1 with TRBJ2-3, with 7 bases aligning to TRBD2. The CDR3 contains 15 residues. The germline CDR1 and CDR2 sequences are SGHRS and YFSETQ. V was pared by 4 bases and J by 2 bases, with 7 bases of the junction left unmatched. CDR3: CASSPSGGTTDTQYF. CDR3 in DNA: TGCGCCAGCAGCCCGTCGGGGGGTACCACAGATACGCAGTATTTT.

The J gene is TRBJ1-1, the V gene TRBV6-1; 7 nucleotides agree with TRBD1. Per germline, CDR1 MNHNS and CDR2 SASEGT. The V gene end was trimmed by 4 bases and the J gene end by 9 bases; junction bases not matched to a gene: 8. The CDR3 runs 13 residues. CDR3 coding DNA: TGTGCCAGCAGTGGGGACAGTGTGACCAAAGCTTTCTTT. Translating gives CASSGDSVTKAFF.

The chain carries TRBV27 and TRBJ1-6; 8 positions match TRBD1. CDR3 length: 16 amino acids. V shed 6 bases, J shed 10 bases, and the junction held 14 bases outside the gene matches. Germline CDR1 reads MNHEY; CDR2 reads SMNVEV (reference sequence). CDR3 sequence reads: CASSLLRTGRYSPLHF. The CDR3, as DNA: TGTGCCAGCAGCCTTCTCCGGACAGGGAGATACTCACCCCTCCACTTT.

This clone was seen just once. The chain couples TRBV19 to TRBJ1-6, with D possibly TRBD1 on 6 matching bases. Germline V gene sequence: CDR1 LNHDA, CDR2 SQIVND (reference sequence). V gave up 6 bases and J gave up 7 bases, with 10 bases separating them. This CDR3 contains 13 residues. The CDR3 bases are TGTGCCAGTAGCGACAGGCCGAATTCACCCCTCCACTTT. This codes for CASSDRPNSPLHF.

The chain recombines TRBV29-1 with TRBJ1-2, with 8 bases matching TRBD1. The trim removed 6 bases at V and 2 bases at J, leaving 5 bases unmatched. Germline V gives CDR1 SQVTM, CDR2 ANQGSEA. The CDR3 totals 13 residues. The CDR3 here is CSVMDRDNYGYTF. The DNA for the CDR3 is TGCAGCGTCATGGACAGGGACAACTATGGCTACACCTTC.

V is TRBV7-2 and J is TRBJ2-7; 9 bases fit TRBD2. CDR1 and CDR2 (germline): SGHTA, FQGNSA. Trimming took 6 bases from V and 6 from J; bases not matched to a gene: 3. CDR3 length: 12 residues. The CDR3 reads CASSSLAGEQYF. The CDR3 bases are TGTGCCAGCAGTTCACTAGCGGGCGAGCAGTACTTC.

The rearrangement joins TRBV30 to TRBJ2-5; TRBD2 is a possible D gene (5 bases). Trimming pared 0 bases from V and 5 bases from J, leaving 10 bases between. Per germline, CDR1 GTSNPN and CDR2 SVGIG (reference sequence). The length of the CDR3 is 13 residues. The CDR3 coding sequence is TGTGCCTGGAGTGTCCGGGGATTGGAGACCCAGTACTTC. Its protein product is CAWSVRGLETQYF.

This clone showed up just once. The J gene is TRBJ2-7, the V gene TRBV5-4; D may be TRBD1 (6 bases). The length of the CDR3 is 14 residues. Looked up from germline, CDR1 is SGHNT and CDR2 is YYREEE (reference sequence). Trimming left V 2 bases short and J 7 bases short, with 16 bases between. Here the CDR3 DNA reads TGTGCCAGCAGCTTCGAGGGGGTGACGCGTGAGCAGTACTTC. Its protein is CASSFEGVTREQYF.

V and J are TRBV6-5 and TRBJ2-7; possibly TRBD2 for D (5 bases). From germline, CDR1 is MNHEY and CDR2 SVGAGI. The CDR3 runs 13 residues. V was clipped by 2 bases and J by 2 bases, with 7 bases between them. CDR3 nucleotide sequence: TGTGCCAGCAGTTACAGGGAGACCTACGAGCAGTACTTC. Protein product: CASSYRETYEQYF.

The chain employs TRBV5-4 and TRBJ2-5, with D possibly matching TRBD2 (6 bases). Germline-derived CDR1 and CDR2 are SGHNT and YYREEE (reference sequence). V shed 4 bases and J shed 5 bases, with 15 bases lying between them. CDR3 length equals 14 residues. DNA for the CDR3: TGTGCCAGCAGCCCTAAGATGGAGGGGGAGACCCAGTACTTC. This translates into CASSPKMEGETQYF.

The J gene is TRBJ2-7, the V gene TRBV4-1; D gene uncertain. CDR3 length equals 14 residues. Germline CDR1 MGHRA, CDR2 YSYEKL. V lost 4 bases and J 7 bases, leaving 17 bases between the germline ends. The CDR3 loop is CASSPGPGRREQYF. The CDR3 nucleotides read TGCGCCAGCAGCCCAGGTCCAGGTCGAAGGGAGCAGTACTTC.

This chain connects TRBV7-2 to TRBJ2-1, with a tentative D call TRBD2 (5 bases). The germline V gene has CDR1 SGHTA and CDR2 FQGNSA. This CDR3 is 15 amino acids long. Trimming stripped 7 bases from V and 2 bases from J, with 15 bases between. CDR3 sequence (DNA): TGTGCCAGCACCGGGGTAGCCGGCCCCTACAATGAGCAGTTCTTC. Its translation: CASTGVAGPYNEQFF.

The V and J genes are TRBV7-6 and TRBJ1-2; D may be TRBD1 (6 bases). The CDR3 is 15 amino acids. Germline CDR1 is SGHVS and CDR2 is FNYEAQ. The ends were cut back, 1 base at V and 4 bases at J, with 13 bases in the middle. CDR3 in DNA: TGTGCCAGCAGCTTAGGTGGGGGACACCCCTATGGCTACACCTTC. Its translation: CASSLGGGHPYGYTF. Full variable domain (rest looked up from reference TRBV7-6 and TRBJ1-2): GAGVSQSPRYKVTKRGQDVALRCDPISGHVSLYWYRQALGQGPEFLTYFNYEAQQDKSGLPNDRFSAERPEGSISTLTIQRTEQRDSAMYRCASSLGGGHPYGYTFGSGTRLTVV.

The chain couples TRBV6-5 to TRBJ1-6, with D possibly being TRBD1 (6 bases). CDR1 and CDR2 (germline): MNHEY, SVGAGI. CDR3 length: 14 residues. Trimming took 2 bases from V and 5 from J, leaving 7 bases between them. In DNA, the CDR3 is TGTGCCAGCAGTTACACAGGGCATAATTCACCCCTCCACTTT. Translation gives CASSYTGHNSPLHF.

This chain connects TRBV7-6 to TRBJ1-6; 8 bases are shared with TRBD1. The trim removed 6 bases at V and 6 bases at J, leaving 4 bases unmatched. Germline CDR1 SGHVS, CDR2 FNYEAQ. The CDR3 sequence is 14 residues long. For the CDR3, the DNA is TGTGCCAGCAGACTGACAGGGGTTAATTCACCCCTCCACTTT. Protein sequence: CASRLTGVNSPLHF.

CDR3 coding DNA: TGTGCCAGCAGCTCTTCTGGGGGCAATGAAAAACTGTTTTTT. Translated: CASSSSGGNEKLFF. This chain joins TRBV9 and TRBJ1-4; a possible D gene is TRBD1 (6 bases). V lost 4 bases and J lost 5, with 12 bases in between. The germline CDR1 and CDR2 sequences are SGDLS and YYNGEE. This CDR3 contains 14 residues.

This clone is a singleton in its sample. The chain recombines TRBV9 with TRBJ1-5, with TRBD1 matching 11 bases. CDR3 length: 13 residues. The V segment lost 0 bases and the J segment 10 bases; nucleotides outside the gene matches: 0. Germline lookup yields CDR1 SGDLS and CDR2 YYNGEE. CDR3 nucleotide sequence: TGTGCCAGCAGCGTAGGGACAGGGGGCCCCCAGCATTTT. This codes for CASSVGTGGPQHF.

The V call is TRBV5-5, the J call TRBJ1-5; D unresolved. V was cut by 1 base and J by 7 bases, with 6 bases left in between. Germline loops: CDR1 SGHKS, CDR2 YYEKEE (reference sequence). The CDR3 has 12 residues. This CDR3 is CASSLWQQPQHF. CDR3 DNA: TGTGCCAGCAGCTTGTGGCAACAGCCCCAGCATTTT.